These T cell receptor beta chains were read from a single sample in a study of cytomegalovirus exposure and HLA in healthy donors. Assay used: immunoSEQ multiplex PCR; TCRdb lists only in-frame clones, some missing. The sample includes over 150,000 clones, approximately 83% of them seen just once. Sequenced input: PBMCs. These receptors were taken from a woman younger than 35 in good health and CMV-seropositive. The conserved cysteine and the conserved F or W are not part of the CDR3 here.

TRBV19 | ASSPLALQSTEAF
TRBV6-5 | ASSYSTSRSQPQH
TRBV7-9 | ASSLIGRNEQF
TRBV19 | ASTPQGLYGYT
TRBV5-1 | ASSSRQASTDTQY
TRBV2 | ASNQDRGSNQPQH
TRBV11-2 | ASSSERPLEGTQY
TRBV13 | ASTEGLPGQGALNTEAF
TRBV7-2 | ASSSGGTHSGNTIY
TRBV6-1 | ASSEALREAF
TRBV4-1 | ASSDLAITDTQY
TRBV6-6 | ASSPGTPNYGYT
TRBV7-2 | ASSSTGASSGNTIY
TRBV9 | ASSVEGGDSEQY
TRBV5-8 | ASSALQGNNQPQH
TRBV4-3 | ASSQDLLVNEQF
TRBV7-8 | ASSLLGTGVYGYT
TRBV6-5 | ASSRGQGTYEQY
TRBV19 | ASRRQRDSGNTIY
TRBV4-3 | ASSDHTVDEQY
TRBV6-5 | ASSPREVRGYT
TRBV12-5 | ASGLVQGNTGELF
TRBV20-1 | SALLTNEQF
TRBV7-9 | ASSSVSDTGNYGYT
TRBV9 | ASSVGSDRDTGELF
TRBV6-5 | ASSYGGARHNEQF
TRBV15 | ATSRDRPPGANYGYT
TRBV9 | ASSGTTPGNIQY
TRBV6-5 | ASSQTGEAGNTIY
TRBV7-9 | ASPPSGGSYNEQF
TRBV12-5 | ASGLGTGGSQPQH
TRBV14 | ASSQVEGARGNTIY
TRBV5-3 | ARSLAPGRVYGYT
TRBV27 | ASSLLGRTGGVDEQF
TRBV29-1 | SVVFQVYNEQF
TRBV15 | ATSRDKGPGGYT
TRBV10-3 | AISGQPGQYSGNTIY
TRBV14 | ASSRGAGTASPYEQY
TRBV21-1 | ASSKAGFTGQKHQPQH
TRBV20-1 | SAVNLH
TRBV6-1 | ASSEGRHRGTEAF
TRBV7-9 | ASRQGGGWETQY
TRBV5-1 | ASSDGTPSTDTQY
TRBV7-9 | ASSYGQGVRNTIY
TRBV19 | ASSIGGDTGELF
TRBV27 | ASSSRRGIGADTQY
TRBV2 | ASSSGTVEAF
TRBV28 | ASSSHDGSNQGGYT
TRBV11-3 | ASSLVSAYTEAF
TRBV5-7 | ASSSDRGGGDTEAF
TRBV25-1 | ASSHGGPGNTIY
TRBV5-1 | ATATGGPGTDTQY
TRBV29-1 | SARGGVNSGNTIY
TRBV29-1 | SADRGPR
TRBV29-1 | SVVPWSERANYGYT
TRBV19 | ASSIGDRGRLPQH